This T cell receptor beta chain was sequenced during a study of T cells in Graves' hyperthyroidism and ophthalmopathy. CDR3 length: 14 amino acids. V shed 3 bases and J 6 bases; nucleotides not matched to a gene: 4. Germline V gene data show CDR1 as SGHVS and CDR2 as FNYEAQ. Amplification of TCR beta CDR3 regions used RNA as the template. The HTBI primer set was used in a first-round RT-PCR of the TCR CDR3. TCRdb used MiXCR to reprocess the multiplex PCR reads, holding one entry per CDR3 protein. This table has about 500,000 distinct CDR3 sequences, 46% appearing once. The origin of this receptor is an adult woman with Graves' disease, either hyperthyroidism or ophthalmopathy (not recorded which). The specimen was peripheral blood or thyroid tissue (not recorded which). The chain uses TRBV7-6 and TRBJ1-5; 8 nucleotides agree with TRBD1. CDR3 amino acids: CASSLDRVSQPQHF. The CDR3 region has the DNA TGTGCCAGCAGCTTGGACAGGGTATCTCAGCCCCAGCATTTT.